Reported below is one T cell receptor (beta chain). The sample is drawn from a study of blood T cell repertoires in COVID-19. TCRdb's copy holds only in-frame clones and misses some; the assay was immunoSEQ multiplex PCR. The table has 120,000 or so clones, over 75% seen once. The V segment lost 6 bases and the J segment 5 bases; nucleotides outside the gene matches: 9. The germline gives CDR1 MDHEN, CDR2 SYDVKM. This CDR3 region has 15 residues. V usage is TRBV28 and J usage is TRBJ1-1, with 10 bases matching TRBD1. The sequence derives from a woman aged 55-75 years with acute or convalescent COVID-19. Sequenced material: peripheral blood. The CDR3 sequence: CASRKTGGLITEAFF. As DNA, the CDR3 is TGTGCCAGCAGGAAGACAGGGGGCCTTATTACTGAAGCTTTCTTT.